This entry lists 15 T cell receptor beta chains sequenced from one sample in a study of cytotoxic CD8 clonotypes in ibrutinib-treated CLL (dated by TCRdb to 2020 to 2022). The method was the immunoSEQ multiplex PCR assay. TCRdb took this table from immuneACCESS and kept in-frame rearrangements with V and J called. Such tables lack part of the clones; where checked against another copy, unresolved V genes explain under half of the gap, and the rest is unexplained. The sample records tens of thousands of clones, less than 75% of which are singletons. The biggest ten clones account for about 14% of the sample. The time point tag for this specimen amounts to: 12 months on ibrutinib. This sample comprised PBMCs, obtained after 12 months of ibrutinib treatment. Receptors were obtained from a human donor with chronic lymphocytic leukemia.

The chain is built from TRBV6-1 and TRBJ2-2; D gene ambiguous. The CDR3 totals 15 residues. Deletions cut 8 bases from V and 0 bases from J, with 13 bases between. The germline V gene encodes CDR1 MNHNS and CDR2 SASEGT. Here the CDR3 DNA reads TGTGCCAGCCGTCTTTACACGACGAACACCGGGGAGCTGTTTTTT. Residues: CASRLYTTNTGELFF.

The chain carries TRBV28 and TRBJ1-1; unclear D gene. The CDR3 length is 13 residues. Germline V gene sequence: CDR1 MDHEN, CDR2 SYDVKM. Trimming took 5 bases from V and 0 from J, leaving 7 bases between them. The CDR3 region has the DNA TGTGCCAGCAGTGGAGGGATGAACACTGAAGCTTTCTTT. This translates into CASSGGMNTEAFF.

The gene calls are TRBV5-1 and TRBJ2-3; D ambiguous. CDR3 length equals 14 residues. CDR1 is SGHRS, CDR2 YFSETQ, per germline. V was trimmed by 0 bases and J by 6 bases, leaving 11 bases between them. CDR3 region: CASSLDLNLDTQYF. CDR3 bases: TGCGCCAGCAGCTTGGACCTCAATCTCGATACGCAGTATTTT.

This clone was observed many times. This chain joins TRBV5-6 and TRBJ1-4; 8 bases map to TRBD1. The V and J ends lost 1 base and 6 bases, in that order; junction bases with no gene match: 2. The germline CDR1 and CDR2 sequences are SGHDT and YYEEEE. The CDR3 totals 14 residues. The DNA of the CDR3 is TGTGCCAGCAGCTTGTGGACAGGGCATGAAAAACTGTTTTTT. It yields the protein CASSLWTGHEKLFF.

V gene TRBV10-3 combines with J gene TRBJ2-2; no reliable D call. V lost 5 bases, J lost 6 bases, and 13 bases lay in between. This CDR3 region has 14 residues. Germline V lookup: CDR1 ENHRY, CDR2 SYGVKD. As DNA, the CDR3 is TGTGCCATCAGTTTCGGTCCAAGGGCCGGGGAGCTGTTTTTT. Protein product: CAISFGPRAGELFF.

V is TRBV2 and J is TRBJ1-5; 7 nucleotides agree with TRBD1. With 4 bases clipped from V and 5 bases from J, the junction kept 5 bases outside the gene matches. The CDR3 has 14 amino acids. Germline values: CDR1 SNHLY, CDR2 FYNNEI. CDR3 nucleotide sequence: TGTGCCAGCAGTGTAGGAGGGGGCGATCAGCCCCAGCATTTT. This encodes CASSVGGGDQPQHF.

The chain combines TRBV5-6 with TRBJ2-1; D is tentatively TRBD1 or TRBD2 (6 bases each). The CDR3 runs to 16 residues. Trimming took 1 base from V and 10 from J, leaving 21 bases between them. In germline, CDR1 is SGHDT, CDR2 YYEEEE. CDR3 loop: CASSLLGQGTFREQFF. CDR3 nucleotide sequence: TGTGCCAGCAGCTTGTTAGGGCAGGGGACTTTTCGGGAGCAGTTCTTC.

V usage is TRBV6-1 and J usage is TRBJ2-3, with 8 nucleotides matching TRBD2. Germline CDR1 and CDR2: MNHNS and SASEGT. Losses at the gene ends were 7 bases for V and 4 bases for J; bases not matched to a gene: 7. This CDR3 region has 14 residues. The CDR3 DNA reads TGTGCCAGCATGTCTAGCGGGTCCCCAGATACGCAGTATTTT. Its protein product is CASMSSGSPDTQYF.

This rearrangement joins TRBV13 to TRBJ2-7; 7 nucleotides line up with TRBD2. Germline V gene sequence: CDR1 PRHDT, CDR2 FYEKMQ (reference sequence). The J segment lost 6 bases and the V segment lost 5 bases, leaving 13 bases of the junction unmatched. The CDR3 has 15 residues. CDR3 in amino acids: CASSPLARDYSEQYF. DNA for the CDR3: TGTGCCAGCAGCCCCCTCGCCAGGGACTATTCCGAGCAGTACTTC.

This clone was found a few times. This chain uses TRBV7-2 with TRBJ2-3, with 10 bases identical to TRBD2. The CDR3 totals 15 residues. V gave up 5 bases and J gave up 5 bases; unmatched junction bases: 7. Germline V gene sequence: CDR1 SGHTA, CDR2 FQGNSA. CDR3 loop: CASSRSGGALDTQYF. DNA for the CDR3: TGTGCCAGCAGCCGCAGCGGGGGGGCGTTAGATACGCAGTATTTT.

This clone is categorized as medium-sized. The V gene is TRBV28, the J gene TRBJ1-5; D uncertain. From germline, CDR1 is MDHEN and CDR2 SYDVKM. The CDR3 totals 14 residues. V was clipped by 8 bases and J by 2 bases, with 13 bases between them. CDR3 sequence reads: CASHSVMGNQPQHF. The DNA of the CDR3 is TGTGCCAGCCATAGTGTAATGGGCAATCAGCCCCAGCATTTT.

This clone was seen only a few times. The CDR3 sequence: CASSSPGGVDTQYF. The DNA for the CDR3 is TGCGCCAGCAGCTCCCCTGGGGGGGTTGATACGCAGTATTTT. The V and J genes are TRBV5-1 and TRBJ2-3, with TRBD2 matching over 7 bases. The trim removed 3 bases at V and 6 bases at J, leaving 7 bases unmatched. The CDR3 sequence is 14 residues long. Germline values: CDR1 SGHRS, CDR2 YFSETQ.

The table lists this clone with many counts. The rearrangement uses TRBV19 and TRBJ2-7; no reliable D call. The CDR3 is 9 amino acids. Looked up from germline, CDR1 is LNHDA and CDR2 is SQIVND (reference sequence). Trimming pared 6 bases from V and 6 bases from J, leaving 3 bases between. This chain's CDR3 is CASRLEQYF. DNA of the CDR3: TGTGCCAGTAGGCTCGAGCAGTACTTC.

J is TRBJ1-5 and V is TRBV30; D not certain. The V end lost 1 base, the J end lost 4 bases, and 14 bases lay between the germline ends. Germline CDR1 and CDR2: GTSNPN and SVGIG (reference sequence). This CDR3 is built from 15 residues. The chain's CDR3 is CAWSENVFGNQPQHF. CDR3 bases: TGTGCCTGGAGTGAAAATGTTTTCGGAAATCAGCCCCAGCATTTT.

The genes are TRBV18 and TRBJ1-1, with TRBD1 matching over 9 bases. The CDR3 length is 13 residues. Trimming at V came to 5 bases and at J to 4 bases, leaving 2 bases not matched to a gene. Germline CDR1 is KGHSH and CDR2 is LQKENI. CDR3: CASSEQGATEAFF. CDR3 sequence (DNA): TGTGCCAGCTCAGAACAGGGGGCCACTGAAGCTTTCTTT.